Below, one T cell receptor beta chain is given with its context. Antigen unknown. The sample originates from a study of T cell responses to AZD1222 COVID-19 vaccine. General study results and limits: Females outnumbered males among donors, who were mostly white British; clonal diversity was possibly underestimated.

Clones were sequenced by immunoSEQ multiplex PCR, and TCRdb holds only the in-frame ones, with some missing. The sample has more than 95,000 clones; 93% are singletons. The specimen comprised peripheral blood, sampled on day 0 of AZD1222 vaccination. The sequence was obtained from an adult in good health.

The CDR3 protein is CASSPFTDTQYF. Written as DNA, the CDR3 is TGTGCCAGCAGCCCTTTCACGGATACGCAGTATTTT. V is TRBV11-2 and J is TRBJ2-3; D call uncertain. Trimming took 5 bases from V and 6 from J, leaving 9 bases between them. The CDR3 runs to 12 residues. Germline V gene lookup returns CDR1 SGHAT and CDR2 FQNNGV. Full variable domain (remainder filled in from reference TRBV11-2 and TRBJ2-3): EAGVAQSPRYKIIEKRQSVAFWCNPISGHATLYWYQQILGQGPKLLIQFQNNGVVDDSQLPKDRFSAERLKGVDSTLKIQPAKLEDSAVYLCASSPFTDTQYFGPGTRLTVL.